The present TCR beta chain was sequenced within a study of blood T cell repertoires in COVID-19. About the research overall: The United States, Italy and Spain were the sources of the acute and convalescent COVID-19 samples. The analysed material was cDNA or gDNA that came from T cells, B-cell-depleted T cells, or PBMCs.

Per the study methods: How many nucleated cells were present was estimated from reference gene primer amplification. Measured with immunoSEQ multiplex PCR; TCRdb has only the in-frame clones, and not every one. V and J calls and clone size are as listed in that table; D and trimming were resolved from the DNA. The sample carries tens of thousands of clones, around 84% recorded once. Trimming took off 6 bases at V and 4 bases at J, with 15 bases between the two ends. The CDR3 is 14 residues long. Germline V gene lookup returns CDR1 LGHNT and CDR2 FRNRAP. The chain uses TRBV12-5 and TRBJ1-1, with D perhaps matching TRBD1 (6 bases). The receptor comes from a man aged 50-60 years with active COVID-19. Sequencing input: peripheral blood. The CDR3 bases are TGTGCTAGTGGCCTGGACAGCAGGAGCACTGAAGCTTTCTTT. Translating it yields CASGLDSRSTEAFF.